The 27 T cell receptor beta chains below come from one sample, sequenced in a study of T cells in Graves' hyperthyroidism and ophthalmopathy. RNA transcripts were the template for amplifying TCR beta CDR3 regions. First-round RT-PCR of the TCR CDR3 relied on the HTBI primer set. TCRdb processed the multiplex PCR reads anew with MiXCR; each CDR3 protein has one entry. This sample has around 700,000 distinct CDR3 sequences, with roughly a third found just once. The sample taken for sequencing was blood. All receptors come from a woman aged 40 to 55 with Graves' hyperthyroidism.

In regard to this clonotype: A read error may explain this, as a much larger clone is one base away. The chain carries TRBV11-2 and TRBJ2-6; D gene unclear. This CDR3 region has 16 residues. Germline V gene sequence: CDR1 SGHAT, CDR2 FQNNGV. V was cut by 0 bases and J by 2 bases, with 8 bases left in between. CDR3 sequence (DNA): TGTGCCAGCAGCTTAGAGGAAGGAGCTGGGGCCAACGTCCTGACTTTC. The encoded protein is CASSLEEGAGANVLTF.

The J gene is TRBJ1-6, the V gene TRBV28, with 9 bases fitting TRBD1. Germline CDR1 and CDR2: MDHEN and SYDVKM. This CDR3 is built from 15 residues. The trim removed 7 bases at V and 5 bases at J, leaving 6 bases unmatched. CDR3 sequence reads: CASKHGTGNNSPLHF. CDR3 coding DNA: TGTGCCAGCAAGCACGGGACAGGGAATAATTCACCCCTCCACTTT. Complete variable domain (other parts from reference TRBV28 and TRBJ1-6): DVKVTQSSRYLVKRTGEKVFLECVQDMDHENMFWYRQDPGLGLRLIYFSYDVKMKEKGDIPEGYSVSREKKERFSLILESASTNQTSMYLCASKHGTGNNSPLHFGNGTRLTVT.

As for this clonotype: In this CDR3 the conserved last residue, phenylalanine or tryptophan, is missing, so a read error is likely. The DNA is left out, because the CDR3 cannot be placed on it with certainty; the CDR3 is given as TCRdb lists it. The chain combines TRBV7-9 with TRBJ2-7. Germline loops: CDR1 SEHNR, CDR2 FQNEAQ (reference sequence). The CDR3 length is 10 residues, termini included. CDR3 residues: CASSLRRPNT.

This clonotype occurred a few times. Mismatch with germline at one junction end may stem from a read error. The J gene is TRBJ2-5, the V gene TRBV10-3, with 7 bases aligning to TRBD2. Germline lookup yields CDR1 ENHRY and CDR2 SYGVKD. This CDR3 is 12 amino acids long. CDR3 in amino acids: CASSYSRGAQYF. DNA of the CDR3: TGTGCCAGCAGTTACTCTCGGGGGGCCCAGTACTTC.

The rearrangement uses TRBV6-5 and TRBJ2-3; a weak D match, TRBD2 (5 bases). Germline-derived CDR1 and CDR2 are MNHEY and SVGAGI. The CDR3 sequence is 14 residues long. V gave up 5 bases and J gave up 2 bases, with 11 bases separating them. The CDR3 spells CASSLQRNTDTQYF. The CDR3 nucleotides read TGTGCCAGCAGTCTCCAGCGGAACACAGATACGCAGTATTTT.

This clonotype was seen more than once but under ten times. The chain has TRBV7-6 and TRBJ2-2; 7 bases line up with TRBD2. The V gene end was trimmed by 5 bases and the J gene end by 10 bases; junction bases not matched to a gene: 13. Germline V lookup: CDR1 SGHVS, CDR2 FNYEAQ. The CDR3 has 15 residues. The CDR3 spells CASSPRAGVSEELFF. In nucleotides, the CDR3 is TGTGCCAGCAGCCCACGGGCGGGGGTGTCTGAGGAGCTGTTTTTT.

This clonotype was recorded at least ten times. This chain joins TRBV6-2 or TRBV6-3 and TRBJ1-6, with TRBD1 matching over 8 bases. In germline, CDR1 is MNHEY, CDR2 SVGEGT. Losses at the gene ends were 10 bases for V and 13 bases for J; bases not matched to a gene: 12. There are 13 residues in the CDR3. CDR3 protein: CATHYYRDRPLHF. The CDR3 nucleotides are TGTGCCACCCACTACTACCGGGACAGGCCCCTCCACTTT.

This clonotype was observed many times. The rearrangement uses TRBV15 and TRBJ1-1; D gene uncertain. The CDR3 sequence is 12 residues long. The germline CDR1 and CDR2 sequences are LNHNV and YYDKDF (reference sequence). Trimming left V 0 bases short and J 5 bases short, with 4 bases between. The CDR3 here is CATSRDKTEAFF. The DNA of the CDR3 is TGTGCCACCAGCAGAGATAAGACTGAAGCTTTCTTT.

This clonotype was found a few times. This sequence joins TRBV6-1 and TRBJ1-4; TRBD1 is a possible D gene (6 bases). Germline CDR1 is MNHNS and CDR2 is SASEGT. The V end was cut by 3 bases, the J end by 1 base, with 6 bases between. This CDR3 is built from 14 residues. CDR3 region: CASSEDRTNEKLFF. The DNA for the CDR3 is TGTGCCAGCAGTGAGGACAGAACTAATGAAAAACTGTTTTTT.

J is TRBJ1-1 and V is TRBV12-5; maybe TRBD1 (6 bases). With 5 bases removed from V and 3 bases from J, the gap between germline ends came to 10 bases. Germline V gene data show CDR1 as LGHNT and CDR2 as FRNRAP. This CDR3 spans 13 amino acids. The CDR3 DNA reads TGTGCTAGTGGTCAAGGGGGGGACACTGAAGCTTTCTTT. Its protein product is CASGQGGDTEAFF.

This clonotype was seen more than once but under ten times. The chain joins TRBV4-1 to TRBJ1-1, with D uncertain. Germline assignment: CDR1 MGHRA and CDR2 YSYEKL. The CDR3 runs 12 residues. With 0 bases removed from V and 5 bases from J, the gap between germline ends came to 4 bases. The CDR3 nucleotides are TGCGCCAGCAGCCAAGATGAAACTGAAGCTTTCTTT. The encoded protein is CASSQDETEAFF.

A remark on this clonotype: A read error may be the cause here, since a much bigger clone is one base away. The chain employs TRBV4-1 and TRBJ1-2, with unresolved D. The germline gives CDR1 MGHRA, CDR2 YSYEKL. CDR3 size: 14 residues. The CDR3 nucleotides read TGCGCCAGCAGCCAAGGAGCAGTTCCCTATGGCTACGCCTTC. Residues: CASSQGAVPYGYAF.

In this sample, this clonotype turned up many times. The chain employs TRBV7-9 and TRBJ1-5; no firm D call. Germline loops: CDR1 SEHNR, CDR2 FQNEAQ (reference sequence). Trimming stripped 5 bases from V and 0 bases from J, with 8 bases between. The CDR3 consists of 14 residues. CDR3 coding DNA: TGTGCCAGCAGCCCGAGTTATAGCAATCAGCCCCAGCATTTT. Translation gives CASSPSYSNQPQHF.

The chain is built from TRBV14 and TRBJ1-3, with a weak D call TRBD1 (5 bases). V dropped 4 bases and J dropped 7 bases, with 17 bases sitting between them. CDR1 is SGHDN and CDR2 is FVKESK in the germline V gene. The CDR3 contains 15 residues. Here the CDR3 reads CASSRDSTLWNTIYF. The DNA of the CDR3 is TGTGCCAGCAGCCGGGACTCGACTCTTTGGAACACCATATATTTT.

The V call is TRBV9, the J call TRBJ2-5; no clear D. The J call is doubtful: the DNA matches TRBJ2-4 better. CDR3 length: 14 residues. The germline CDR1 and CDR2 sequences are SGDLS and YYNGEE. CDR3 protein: CASSVVSGSNIQYF. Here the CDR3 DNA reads TGTGCCAGCAGCGTAGTATCTGGGTCAAACATTCAGTACTTC.

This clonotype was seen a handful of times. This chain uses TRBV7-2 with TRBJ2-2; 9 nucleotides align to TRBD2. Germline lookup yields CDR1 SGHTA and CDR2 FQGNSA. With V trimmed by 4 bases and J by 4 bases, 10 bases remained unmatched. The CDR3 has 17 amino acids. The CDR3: CASSSRQAGLATGELFF. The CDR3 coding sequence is TGTGCCAGCAGCTCGAGACAGGCGGGACTAGCCACCGGGGAGCTGTTTTTT. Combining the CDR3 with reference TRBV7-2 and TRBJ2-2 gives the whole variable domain GAGVSQSPSNKVTEKGKDVELRCDPISGHTALYWYRQSLGQGLEFLIYFQGNSAPDKSGLPSDRFSAERTGGSVSTLTIQRTQQEDSAVYLCASSSRQAGLATGELFFGEGSRLTVL.

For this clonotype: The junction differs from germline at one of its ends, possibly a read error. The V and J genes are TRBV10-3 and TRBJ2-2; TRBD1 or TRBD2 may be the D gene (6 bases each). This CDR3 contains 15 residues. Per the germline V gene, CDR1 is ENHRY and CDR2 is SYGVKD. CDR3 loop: CASSFRRGPTGELFF. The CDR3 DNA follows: TGTGCCAGCAGTTTCCGCCGGGGGCCTACCGGGGAGCTGTTTTTT.

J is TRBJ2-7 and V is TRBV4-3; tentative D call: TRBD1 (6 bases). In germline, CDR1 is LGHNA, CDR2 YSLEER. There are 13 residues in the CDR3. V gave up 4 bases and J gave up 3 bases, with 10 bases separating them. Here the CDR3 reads CASSRTELYEQYF. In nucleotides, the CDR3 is TGCGCCAGCAGCCGGACAGAGCTCTACGAGCAGTACTTC.

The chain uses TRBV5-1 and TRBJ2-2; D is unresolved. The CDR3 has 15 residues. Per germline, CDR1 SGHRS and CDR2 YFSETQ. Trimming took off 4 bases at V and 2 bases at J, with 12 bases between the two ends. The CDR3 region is CASSPNLRNTGELFF. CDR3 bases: TGCGCCAGCAGCCCCAACCTTAGAAACACCGGGGAGCTGTTTTTT.

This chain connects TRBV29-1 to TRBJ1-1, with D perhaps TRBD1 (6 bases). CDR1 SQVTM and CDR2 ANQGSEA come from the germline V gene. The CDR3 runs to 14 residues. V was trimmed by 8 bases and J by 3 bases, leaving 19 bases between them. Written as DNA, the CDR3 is TGCAGCACCCTGGGTGGGGGGCAGGACACTGAAGCTTTCTTT. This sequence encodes CSTLGGGQDTEAFF.

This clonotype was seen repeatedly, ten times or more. The CDR3 loop is CASSQRNTEAFF. CDR3 DNA: TGTGCCAGCAGCCAAAGGAACACTGAAGCTTTCTTT. V and J are TRBV19 and TRBJ1-1; D is uncertain. CDR1 is LNHDA, CDR2 SQIVND, per germline (reference sequence). The CDR3 length is 12 residues. Trimming shortened V by 9 bases and J by 1 base, and 9 bases separated the two germline ends.

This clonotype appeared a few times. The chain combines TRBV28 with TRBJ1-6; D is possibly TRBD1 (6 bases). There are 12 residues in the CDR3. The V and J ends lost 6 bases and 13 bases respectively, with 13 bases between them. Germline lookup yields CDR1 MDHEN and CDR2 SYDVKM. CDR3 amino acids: CASSLTDRPLHF. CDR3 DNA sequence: TGTGCCAGCAGCCTCACCGACAGGCCCCTCCACTTT.

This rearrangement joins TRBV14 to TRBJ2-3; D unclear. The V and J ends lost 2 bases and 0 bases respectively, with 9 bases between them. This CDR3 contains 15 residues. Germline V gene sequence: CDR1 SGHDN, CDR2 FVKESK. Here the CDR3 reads CASSQLAQSTDTQYF. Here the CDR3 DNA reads TGTGCCAGCAGCCAACTTGCCCAAAGCACAGATACGCAGTATTTT.

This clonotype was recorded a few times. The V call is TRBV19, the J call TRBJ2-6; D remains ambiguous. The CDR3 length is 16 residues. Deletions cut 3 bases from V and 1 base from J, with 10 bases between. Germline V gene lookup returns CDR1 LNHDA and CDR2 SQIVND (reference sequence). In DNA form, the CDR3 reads TGTGCCAGTAGTATCGTTTGGGATTCTGGGGCCAACGTCCTGACTTTC. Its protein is CASSIVWDSGANVLTF.

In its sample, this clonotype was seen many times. The CDR3 DNA sequence: TGCAGCGTCGCGAGGGGACTAGCTGGGGAGACCCAGTACTTC. Encoded protein: CSVARGLAGETQYF. The rearrangement links TRBV29-1 to TRBJ2-5, with 9 positions matching TRBD2. Trimming at V came to 6 bases and at J to 5 bases, leaving 10 bases not matched to a gene. Germline-derived CDR1 and CDR2 are SQVTM and ANQGSEA. The CDR3 is 14 residues long.

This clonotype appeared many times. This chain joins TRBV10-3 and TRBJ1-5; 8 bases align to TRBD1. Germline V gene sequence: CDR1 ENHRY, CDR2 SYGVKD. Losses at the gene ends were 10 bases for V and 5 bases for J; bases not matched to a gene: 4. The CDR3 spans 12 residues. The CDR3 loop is CATRQGHQPQHF. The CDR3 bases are TGTGCCACCAGACAGGGGCATCAGCCCCAGCATTTT.

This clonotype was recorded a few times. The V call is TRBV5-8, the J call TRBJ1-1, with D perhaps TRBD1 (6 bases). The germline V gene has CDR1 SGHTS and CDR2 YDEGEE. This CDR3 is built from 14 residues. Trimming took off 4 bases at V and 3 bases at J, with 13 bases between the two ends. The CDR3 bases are TGTGCCAGCAGCCCGGGACACTTGGACACTGAAGCTTTCTTT. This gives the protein CASSPGHLDTEAFF.